The clone carrying this T cell receptor (beta chain) showed up just a few times. Its antigen is currently unknown. V gave up 4 bases and J gave up 5 bases; unmatched junction bases: 13. CDR3 length: 16 residues. CDR1 SGHRS and CDR2 YFSETQ come from the germline V gene. Sequencing targeted expressed TCRB transcripts, as all isolated RNA had been reverse transcribed. TCRdb's copy holds only in-frame clones and misses some; the assay was immunoSEQ multiplex PCR. This table holds about 280,000 clones, over 12% found once. The record originates from a study of beta chain features in type 1 diabetes. Whole-study results and caveats: VDJ junctions sequenced from type 1 diabetes patients showed fewer insertions and more deletions. There was a moderate but significant shortening of TCRB CDR3s in all four CD4+ subsets of Type 1 diabetes patients. Any PCR bias toward short templates would affect both groups alike.

J is TRBJ2-3 and V is TRBV5-1; 7 nucleotides match TRBD2. The clonotype originates from a man aged 18 to 35 with type 1 diabetes. The material sequenced was naive CD4+ T cells from blood. This chain's CDR3 is CASSGLVRREIDTQYF. The CDR3 DNA reads as TGCGCCAGCAGCGGCCTCGTTCGGCGGGAGATAGATACGCAGTATTTT.